This record concerns one T cell receptor beta chain sequence. Per the authors' pipeline: Amplifying reference gene primers gave estimates of nucleated cell counts. The repertoire was sequenced with immunoSEQ multiplex PCR; TCRdb's copy has only in-frame clones and lacks some. V and J calls plus clone size are reproduced from that table; the DNA served to infer D and trimming. This table has some 150,000 clones, about 86% appearing once. V gave up 3 bases and J gave up 7 bases; unmatched junction bases: 5. This CDR3 comprises 14 residues. The germline gives CDR1 MGHDK, CDR2 SYGVNS. Residents of under 25 US areas, aged about 18 to 100 years, made up the participants. Grouping used clinical history reported by participants in a survey and questionnaire. This entry is derived from a study of blood T cell repertoires in COVID-19. The overall study: PBMCs, B-cell-depleted T cells, or T cells provided the cDNA or gDNA that made up the material.

Sequencing was carried out using PBMCs or T cells enriched from blood (not recorded which). The receptor was derived from a man aged 50-59 years who had recovered from COVID-19. V is TRBV25-1 and J is TRBJ1-2; TRBD1 matches at 10 bases. The CDR3 reads CASSDDRGRGGYTF. CDR3 bases: TGTGCCAGCAGTGATGACAGGGGGCGGGGTGGCTACACCTTC.